This T cell receptor beta chain was profiled in a study of shared clonotypes between healthy human individuals. Profiling relied on immunoSEQ multiplex PCR, and the TCRdb table lists in-frame clones only, not all of them. Of 1.6 million or so clones in the sample, just under 99% were seen once. General observations from the study: Sequencing of the sorted subsets was shown by rarefaction to be incomplete despite large depth.

Of note for this clone: Its antigen is currently unknown.

This receptor was obtained from a man younger than 40 in good health. Sequenced input: naive CD4+ T cells sorted from blood. Stated subset: CD45RA+ positively selected.

CDR3 amino acids: CAISWSIASGYQETQYF. The CDR3 region has the DNA TGTGCCATCAGTTGGAGTATTGCTAGCGGATACCAAGAGACCCAGTACTTC. The chain carries TRBV10-3 and TRBJ2-5; TRBD2 aligns across 7 bases. The germline CDR1 and CDR2 sequences are ENHRY and SYGVKD. This CDR3 is 17 amino acids long. The V gene end was trimmed by 5 bases and the J gene end by 0 bases; junction bases not matched to a gene: 12.